Sequencing of this T cell receptor beta chain was carried out in a study of T cell repertoires in cytomegalovirus infection. As for the study in general: Evidence of both CMV infection and a matching HLA type came from public TCR beta signatures.

General study points: Identification of carriers of CMV plus the relevant HLA was achieved through cumulative public TCR beta family frequency. HLA-C-restricted, CMV-specific TCR beta clonotypes were dominant ex vivo.

Of note for this clonotype: Its antigen is unidentified.

TCRdb recomputed calls from the reads with MiXCR, one row per CDR3 protein. The sample yields more than 50,000 distinct CDR3 sequences, more than 25% seen once. From germline, CDR1 is MGHRA and CDR2 YSYEKL. V shed 2 bases and J 1 base; nucleotides not matched to a gene: 6. This CDR3 contains 17 residues. Sample: PBMCs, sequenced either directly or after in vitro stimulation (not recorded which). The chain carries TRBV4-1 and TRBJ2-3, with 10 bases identical to TRBD2. The TCR originated in a human donor in good health (CMV status not recorded). Some clones in this sample may be carry-over from other donors' samples. CDR3 DNA: TGCGCCAGCAGCCAAATCTTTAGCGGGGGGCGCACAGATACGCAGTATTTT. Translation gives CASSQIFSGGRTDTQYF.